The TCR beta chain under discussion was sequenced for a study of human T cells and chemical hapten exposure. Time point: pre-sensitization, week 0. Specified treatment: therapeutic diphenylcyclopropenone sensitization with weekly scalp DPC. MiXCR, run by TCRdb on the RACE reads, gives a single entry per CDR3 protein. The data contain tens of thousands of distinct CDR3 sequences, around 15% of them singletons. CDR3 size: 15 residues. Trimming cost V 4 bases and J 2 bases; bases outside gene matches: 2. The table lists this clonotype with a few counts. This TCR was sampled from a woman in her forties or fifties with alopecia areata. Some clones in this sample may be carry-over from other donors' samples. Sequenced material: whole blood, taken in connection with sensitization to the hapten diphenylcyclopropenone (DPC). The chain carries TRBV12-3 or TRBV12-4 and TRBJ2-5, with 12 bases identical to TRBD2. In DNA form, the CDR3 reads TGTGCCAGCAGTTCAGGACTAGCGGGGCAAGAGACCCAGTACTTC. Residues: CASSSGLAGQETQYF.